A single T cell receptor (beta chain) is shown here with its context. Its cognate antigen is unknown. The data originate from a study of chemoradiotherapy in HPV16-positive cancers. Overall study findings and caveats: Non-HPV-specific T cells did not expand in tumors during treatment, whereas candidate HPV-specific clones and E7-related motifs did.

V lost 1 base to trimming and J lost 5 bases, with 11 bases between them. Looked up from germline, CDR1 is MGHRA and CDR2 is YSYEKL. The CDR3 consists of 14 residues. Profiling relied on immunoSEQ multiplex PCR, and the TCRdb table lists in-frame clones only, not all of them. The sample lists 30,000 to 50,000 clones, around 80% seen once, with approximately 5.4% in the top ten. The sample in question was blood, obtained from a patient who underwent chemoradiotherapy. The clonotype was recovered from a human donor with HPV-associated anogenital cancer. The chain has TRBV4-1 and TRBJ2-5, with D perhaps matching TRBD2 (7 bases). CDR3 residues: CASSQVGGLETQYF. DNA of the CDR3: TGCGCCAGCAGCCAAGTCGGGGGGCTTGAGACCCAGTACTTC.